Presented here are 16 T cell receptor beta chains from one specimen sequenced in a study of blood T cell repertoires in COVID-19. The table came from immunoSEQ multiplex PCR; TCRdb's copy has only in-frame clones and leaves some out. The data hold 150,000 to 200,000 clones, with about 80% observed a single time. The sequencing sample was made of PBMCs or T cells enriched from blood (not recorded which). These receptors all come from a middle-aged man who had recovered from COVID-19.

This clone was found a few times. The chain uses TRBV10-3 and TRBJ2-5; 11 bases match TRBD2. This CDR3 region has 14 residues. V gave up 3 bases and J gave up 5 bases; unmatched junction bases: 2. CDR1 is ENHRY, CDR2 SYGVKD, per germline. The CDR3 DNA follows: TGTGCCATCAGTGATAGCGGGGGGGCGGAGACCCAGTACTTC. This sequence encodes CAISDSGGAETQYF.

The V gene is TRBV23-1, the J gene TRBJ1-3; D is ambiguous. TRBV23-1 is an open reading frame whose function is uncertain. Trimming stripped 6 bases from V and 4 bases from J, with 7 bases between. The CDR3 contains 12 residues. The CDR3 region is CASRREGNTIYF. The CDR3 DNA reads TGCGCCAGCAGGAGAGAGGGAAACACCATATATTTT.

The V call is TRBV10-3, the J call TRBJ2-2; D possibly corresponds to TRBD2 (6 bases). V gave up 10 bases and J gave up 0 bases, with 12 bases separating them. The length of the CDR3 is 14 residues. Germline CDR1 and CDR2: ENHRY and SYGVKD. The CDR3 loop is CANSRGTNTGELFF. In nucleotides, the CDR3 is TGTGCCAACTCACGGGGGACGAACACCGGGGAGCTGTTTTTT.

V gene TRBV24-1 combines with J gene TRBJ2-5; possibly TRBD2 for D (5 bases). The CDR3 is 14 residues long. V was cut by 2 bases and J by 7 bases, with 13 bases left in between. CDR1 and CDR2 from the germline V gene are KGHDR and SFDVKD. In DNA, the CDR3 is TGTGCCACCAGTGATTCACCGCAGGCGGGGACCCAGTACTTC. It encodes CATSDSPQAGTQYF.

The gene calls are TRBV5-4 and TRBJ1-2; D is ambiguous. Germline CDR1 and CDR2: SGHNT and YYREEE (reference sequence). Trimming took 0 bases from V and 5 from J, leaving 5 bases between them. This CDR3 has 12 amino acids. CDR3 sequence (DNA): TGTGCCAGCAGCTTGGCGGGTTATGGCTACACCTTC. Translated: CASSLAGYGYTF.

CDR3 nucleotides: TGTGCCAGCAAATCCACAACGACGGGCCAGGGCGGCTCACCCCTCCACTTT. Protein sequence: CASKSTTTGQGGSPLHF. The chain couples TRBV2 to TRBJ1-6; perhaps TRBD1 as D (5 bases). The CDR3 length is 17 residues. V was clipped by 7 bases and J by 10 bases, with 26 bases between them. Germline CDR1 is SNHLY and CDR2 is FYNNEI.

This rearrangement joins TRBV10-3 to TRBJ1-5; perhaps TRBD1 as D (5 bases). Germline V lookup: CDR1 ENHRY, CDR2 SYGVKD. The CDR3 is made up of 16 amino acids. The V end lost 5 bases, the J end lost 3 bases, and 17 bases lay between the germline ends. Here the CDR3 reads CAISSAIGGYNQPQHF. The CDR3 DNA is TGTGCCATCAGTTCAGCGATCGGGGGGTACAATCAGCCCCAGCATTTT.

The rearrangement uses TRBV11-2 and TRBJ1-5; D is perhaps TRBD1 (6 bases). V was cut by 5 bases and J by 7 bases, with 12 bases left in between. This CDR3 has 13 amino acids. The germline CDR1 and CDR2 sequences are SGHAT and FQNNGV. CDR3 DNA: TGTGCCAGCAGCCTCGAGAGGGGGCAGCCCCAGCATTTT. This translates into CASSLERGQPQHF.

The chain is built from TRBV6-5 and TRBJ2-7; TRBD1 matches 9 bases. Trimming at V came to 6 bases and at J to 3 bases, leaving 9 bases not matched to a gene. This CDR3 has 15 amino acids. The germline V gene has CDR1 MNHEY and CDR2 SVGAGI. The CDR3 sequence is CASRDSPDRGYEQYF. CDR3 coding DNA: TGTGCCAGCAGGGACTCACCGGACAGGGGCTACGAGCAGTACTTC.

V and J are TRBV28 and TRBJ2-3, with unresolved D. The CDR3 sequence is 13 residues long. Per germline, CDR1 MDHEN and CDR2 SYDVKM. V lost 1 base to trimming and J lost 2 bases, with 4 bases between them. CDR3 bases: TGTGCCAGCAGTTTATCCATCACAGATACGCAGTATTTT. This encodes CASSLSITDTQYF.

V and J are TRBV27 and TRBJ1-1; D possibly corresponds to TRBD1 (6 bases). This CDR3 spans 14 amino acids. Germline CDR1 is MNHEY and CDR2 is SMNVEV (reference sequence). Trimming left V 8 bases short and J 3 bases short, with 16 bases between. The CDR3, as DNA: TGTGCCAGCTTCCGCCTGACAGGCCACACTGAAGCTTTCTTT. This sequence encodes CASFRLTGHTEAFF.

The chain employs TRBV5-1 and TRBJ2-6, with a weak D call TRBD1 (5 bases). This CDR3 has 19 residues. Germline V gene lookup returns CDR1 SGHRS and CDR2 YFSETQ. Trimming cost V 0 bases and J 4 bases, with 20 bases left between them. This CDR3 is CASSLGGRIKDLGANVLTF. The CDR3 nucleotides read TGCGCCAGCAGCTTGGGGGGCCGTATTAAGGATTTGGGGGCCAACGTCCTGACTTTC.

CDR3 protein: CASSVGFQATEAFF. CDR3 DNA sequence: TGTGCCAGCAGCGTAGGATTCCAAGCCACTGAAGCTTTCTTT. The chain uses TRBV9 and TRBJ1-1; D is undetermined. V was pared by 0 bases and J by 4 bases, with 10 bases between. This CDR3 comprises 14 residues. Germline assignment: CDR1 SGDLS and CDR2 YYNGEE.

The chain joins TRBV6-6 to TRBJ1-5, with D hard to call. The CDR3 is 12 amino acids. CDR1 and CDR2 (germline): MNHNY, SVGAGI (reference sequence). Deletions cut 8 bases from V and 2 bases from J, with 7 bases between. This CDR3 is CASRGGNQPQHF. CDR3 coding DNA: TGTGCCAGCCGGGGTGGCAATCAGCCCCAGCATTTT.

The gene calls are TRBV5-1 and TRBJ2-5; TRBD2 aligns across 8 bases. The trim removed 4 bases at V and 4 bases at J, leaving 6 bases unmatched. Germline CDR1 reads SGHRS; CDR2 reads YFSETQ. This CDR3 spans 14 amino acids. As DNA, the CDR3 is TGCGCCAGCAGCCCCCCCGCGGGGGGAGAGACCCAGTACTTC. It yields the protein CASSPPAGGETQYF.

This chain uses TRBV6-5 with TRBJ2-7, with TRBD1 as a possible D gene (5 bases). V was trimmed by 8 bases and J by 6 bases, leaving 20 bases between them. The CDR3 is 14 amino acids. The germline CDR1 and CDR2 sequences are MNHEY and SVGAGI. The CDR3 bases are TGTGCCAGCCGACGCAACGACAGAGGCCCCGAGCAGTACTTC. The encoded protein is CASRRNDRGPEQYF.